These 19 T cell receptor beta chains came from one sample sequenced in a study of blood T cell repertoires in COVID-19 (dated by TCRdb to the early 2020s). The library was prepared using the immunoSEQ multiplex PCR assay. TCRdb re-hosts the immuneACCESS table, in-frame sequences only. Its copies lack some clones; in the studies checked, an unresolved V gene accounts for under half of them, and the cause for the rest is not known. In this sample the table shows 150,000 to 200,000 clones, 70% to 90% of which occur a single time. Jointly, the top ten make up about 6.3% of the sample. Sequences were obtained from peripheral blood. The receptors were sampled from a man in his forties with active or convalescent COVID-19.

This CDR3 is CASGQTKYEQYF. CDR3 bases: TGTGCCAGCGGACAGACAAAATACGAGCAGTACTTC. This chain joins TRBV6-5 and TRBJ2-7; possibly TRBD1 for D (6 bases). Trimming shortened V by 8 bases and J by 4 bases, and 12 bases separated the two germline ends. The CDR3 consists of 12 residues. The V gene's germline CDR1 is MNHEY and CDR2 SVGAGI.

The genes are TRBV28 and TRBJ2-5, with D hard to call. CDR3 size: 14 residues. The ends were cut back, 7 bases at V and 5 bases at J, with 17 bases in the middle. Germline V gene data show CDR1 as MDHEN and CDR2 as SYDVKM. CDR3 DNA sequence: TGTGCCAGCACCAGATGGGCAGGCGAGGAGACCCAGTACTTC. This gives the protein CASTRWAGEETQYF.

The J gene is TRBJ2-7, the V gene TRBV5-6; 7 bases are shared with TRBD1. The CDR3 is made up of 14 amino acids. Germline values: CDR1 SGHDT, CDR2 YYEEEE. Trimming cost V 3 bases and J 3 bases; bases outside gene matches: 6. CDR3 sequence (DNA): TGTGCCAGCAGCTCCGGGACAGACCACTACGAGCAGTACTTC. Translation gives CASSSGTDHYEQYF.

The table lists this clone with a count of one. This chain uses TRBV28 with TRBJ1-4; D uncertain. There are 15 residues in the CDR3. CDR1 and CDR2 from the germline V gene are MDHEN and SYDVKM. With 5 bases removed from V and 0 bases from J, the gap between germline ends came to 10 bases. In DNA form, the CDR3 reads TGTGCCAGCAGTGTTGCAGAAACAACTAATGAAAAACTGTTTTTT. This gives the protein CASSVAETTNEKLFF.

This clone was found a few times. The genes are TRBV6-5 and TRBJ1-3, with TRBD1 as a possible D gene (6 bases). The CDR3 is 14 residues long. Trimming left V 4 bases short and J 1 base short, with 8 bases between. The germline V gene has CDR1 MNHEY and CDR2 SVGAGI. Written as DNA, the CDR3 is TGTGCCAGCAGTTTAACAGGGTCTGGAAACACCATATATTTT. As protein: CASSLTGSGNTIYF.

This clone was found once. The chain carries TRBV7-2 and TRBJ1-1, with a possible D match to TRBD1 (5 bases). The CDR3 loop spans 16 amino acids. Germline loops: CDR1 SGHTA, CDR2 FQGNSA. V was clipped by 0 bases and J by 0 bases, with 11 bases between them. In DNA form, the CDR3 reads TGTGCCAGCAGCTTAGCGTGGGGCAGGATGAACACTGAAGCTTTCTTT. Protein: CASSLAWGRMNTEAFF. The whole variable domain, filled in from reference TRBV7-2 and TRBJ1-1, reads GAGVSQSPSNKVTEKGKDVELRCDPISGHTALYWYRQSLGQGLEFLIYFQGNSAPDKSGLPSDRFSAERTGGSVSTLTIQRTQQEDSAVYLCASSLAWGRMNTEAFFGQGTRLTVV.

This clone has a single count. This sequence joins TRBV7-9 and TRBJ2-5; D ambiguous. The CDR3 is 11 amino acids. Trimming stripped 5 bases from V and 3 bases from J, with 4 bases between. CDR1 and CDR2 from the germline V gene are SEHNR and FQNEAQ (reference sequence). The CDR3 coding sequence is TGTGCCAGCAGCCGCGAAGAGACCCAGTACTTC. This sequence encodes CASSREETQYF. The full variable domain, with the rest looked up from reference TRBV7-9 and TRBJ2-5, is DTGVSQNPRHKITKRGQNVTFRCDPISEHNRLYWYRQTLGQGPEFLTYFQNEAQLEKSRLLSDRFSAERPKGSFSTLEIQRTEQGDSAMYLCASSREETQYFGPGTRLLVL.

The chain uses TRBV27 and TRBJ1-4; 9 bases map to TRBD1. Germline assignment: CDR1 MNHEY and CDR2 SMNVEV (reference sequence). The V and J ends lost 2 bases and 8 bases, in that order; junction bases with no gene match: 9. The CDR3 sequence is 16 residues long. CDR3 protein: CASSLRTGTGIEKLFF. The DNA of the CDR3 is TGTGCCAGCAGTTTACGAACCGGGACAGGGATAGAAAAACTGTTTTTT. The entire variable domain, with the rest obtained from reference TRBV27 and TRBJ1-4, is as follows: EAQVTQNPRYLITVTGKKLTVTCSQNMNHEYMSWYRQDPGLGLRQIYYSMNVEVTDKGDVPEGYKVSRKEKRNFPLILESPSPNQTSLYFCASSLRTGTGIEKLFFGSGTQLSVL.

This rearrangement joins TRBV7-3 to TRBJ1-1; no clear D. V lost 1 base and J lost 1, with 10 bases in between. CDR3 length: 15 amino acids. The germline V gene encodes CDR1 SGHTA and CDR2 FQGTGA. As DNA, the CDR3 is TGTGCCAGCAGCTTAATATCCCCGTCGAACACTGAAGCTTTCTTT. It specifies CASSLISPSNTEAFF.

Of note for this clone: The sample contains more than one DNA sequence encoding this CDR3. The rearrangement joins TRBV6-5 to TRBJ1-3, with unresolved D. V lost 6 bases and J 0 bases, leaving 3 bases between the germline ends. Germline values: CDR1 MNHEY, CDR2 SVGAGI. This CDR3 spans 12 amino acids. CDR3 protein: CASRASGNTIYF. CDR3 sequence (DNA): TGTGCCAGCAGGGCCTCTGGAAACACCATATATTTT.

The chain couples TRBV6-5 to TRBJ2-7; 8 bases fit TRBD2. With 6 bases clipped from V and 5 bases from J, the junction kept 12 bases outside the gene matches. Germline CDR1 reads MNHEY; CDR2 reads SVGAGI. This CDR3 spans 15 amino acids. The CDR3 region is CASSSRRGGRNEQYF. DNA of the CDR3: TGTGCCAGCAGCTCTCGCCGGGGGGGCAGGAACGAGCAGTACTTC.

This clone was detected once. The chain recombines TRBV9 with TRBJ2-3; 10 nucleotides line up with TRBD2. Germline loops: CDR1 SGDLS, CDR2 YYNGEE. The J segment lost 4 bases and the V segment lost 0 bases, leaving 5 bases of the junction unmatched. CDR3 length: 16 amino acids. The CDR3 bases are TGTGCCAGCAGCGTAGCGACTAGCGGGCCATCAGATACGCAGTATTTT. This translates into CASSVATSGPSDTQYF.

The genes are TRBV2 and TRBJ1-1; D remains unclear. This CDR3 comprises 14 residues. Trimming removed 4 bases at V and 3 bases at J, with 12 bases between. Germline V gene sequence: CDR1 SNHLY, CDR2 FYNNEI. CDR3 residues: CASSVLQAHTEAFF. The CDR3 region has the DNA TGTGCCAGCAGTGTCCTGCAGGCCCACACTGAAGCTTTCTTT.

The sample holds one count of this clone. The J gene is TRBJ1-5, the V gene TRBV19; D ambiguous. Germline V lookup: CDR1 LNHDA, CDR2 SQIVND (reference sequence). The V end was cut by 5 bases, the J end by 4 bases, with 15 bases between. CDR3 length: 15 residues. The CDR3 sequence is CASSPWGGPNQPQHF. The CDR3 DNA reads as TGTGCCAGTAGTCCCTGGGGAGGGCCTAATCAGCCCCAGCATTTT.

The CDR3 here is CASSPIQGLEQFF. CDR3 nucleotide sequence: TGTGCCAGCAGCCCGATCCAGGGGCTCGAGCAGTTCTTC. This chain links TRBV7-7 with TRBJ2-1; D is perhaps TRBD1 (6 bases). The V end was cut by 5 bases, the J end by 10 bases, with 15 bases between. CDR3 length: 13 residues. Per the germline V gene, CDR1 is SSHAT and CDR2 is FNYEAQ (reference sequence).

This clone was seen once. The chain couples TRBV18 to TRBJ1-1, with D perhaps matching TRBD1 (6 bases). V was cut by 8 bases and J by 2 bases, with 21 bases left in between. The germline gives CDR1 KGHSH, CDR2 LQKENI. The CDR3 spans 16 residues. CDR3 region: CASTTGGRVINTEAFF. The CDR3 DNA sequence: TGTGCCAGCACTACCGGGGGGCGGGTTATTAACACTGAAGCTTTCTTT.

V is TRBV7-2 and J is TRBJ1-1; D possibly corresponds to TRBD1 (6 bases). With 3 bases removed from V and 1 base from J, the gap between germline ends came to 9 bases. Per the germline V gene, CDR1 is SGHTA and CDR2 is FQGNSA. The length of the CDR3 is 14 residues. CDR3 bases: TGTGCCAGCAGCTTGGACAGTTCGAACACTGAAGCTTTCTTT. Amino acids: CASSLDSSNTEAFF. Looking up the rest from reference TRBV7-2 and TRBJ1-1 gives the full variable domain: GAGVSQSPSNKVTEKGKDVELRCDPISGHTALYWYRQSLGQGLEFLIYFQGNSAPDKSGLPSDRFSAERTGGSVSTLTIQRTQQEDSAVYLCASSLDSSNTEAFFGQGTRLTVV.

The genes are TRBV6-2 or TRBV6-3 and TRBJ2-2, with 9 bases lining up with TRBD1. The trim removed 6 bases at V and 1 base at J, leaving 9 bases unmatched. The germline V gene encodes CDR1 MNHEY and CDR2 SVGEGT. The CDR3 totals 17 residues. The CDR3 bases are TGTGCCAGCAGCCCTCCCCCGGGACAGGGGAACACCGGGGAGCTGTTTTTT. Its translation is CASSPPPGQGNTGELFF.

The rearrangement uses TRBV6-2 or TRBV6-3 and TRBJ2-1, with TRBD1 matching 11 bases. The CDR3 is 15 residues long. The germline V gene has CDR1 MNHEY and CDR2 SVGEGT. The junction had 3 bases not matched to a gene; V was cut back by 2 bases and J by 6 bases. The CDR3 region is CASSYVGQGVNEQFF. The CDR3 DNA follows: TGTGCCAGCAGTTACGTGGGACAGGGGGTCAATGAGCAGTTCTTC.